Listed here are 22 T cell receptor beta chains from one sample, sequenced in a study of T cells in Graves' hyperthyroidism and ophthalmopathy. Regions amplified from RNA transcripts were the TCR beta CDR3 regions. A first-round RT-PCR of the TCR CDR3 used the HTBI primer set. TCRdb processed the multiplex PCR reads anew with MiXCR; each CDR3 protein has one entry. Of around 350,000 distinct CDR3 sequences in the sample, about 20% were seen once. The sequenced sample was blood. These receptors were taken from a woman under 30 with Graves' hyperthyroidism.

The rearrangement joins TRBV19 to TRBJ1-5, with 8 positions matching TRBD1. The germline V gene encodes CDR1 LNHDA and CDR2 SQIVND (reference sequence). J lost 1 base, V lost 8 bases, and 10 bases had no gene match. This CDR3 spans 16 amino acids. The CDR3 DNA reads as TGTGCCAGTCGGACAGGGATGGGCTTGAGCAATCAGCCCCAGCATTTT. Amino acids: CASRTGMGLSNQPQHF.

Only a few counts were recorded for this clonotype. The chain recombines TRBV2 with TRBJ1-5; 10 bases are shared with TRBD1. V lost 6 bases and J lost 6; bases outside the gene matches: 5. The CDR3 totals 14 residues. Germline-derived CDR1 and CDR2 are SNHLY and FYNNEI. Written as DNA, the CDR3 is TGTGCCAGCAGGGGGACAGGGGCGGGTCAGCCCCAGCATTTT. Translation gives CASRGTGAGQPQHF.

This clonotype came up a few times. The chain combines TRBV18 with TRBJ2-4, with a tentative D call TRBD1 (6 bases). Per the germline V gene, CDR1 is KGHSH and CDR2 is LQKENI. This CDR3 region has 15 residues. Trimming stripped 3 bases from V and 0 bases from J, with 9 bases between. As DNA, the CDR3 is TGTGCCAGCTCACCGCCAGGGGAAGCCAAAAACATTCAGTACTTC. Translation gives CASSPPGEAKNIQYF. Filled out from reference TRBV18 and TRBJ2-4, the complete variable domain reads NAGVMQNPRHLVRRRGQEARLRCSPMKGHSHVYWYRQLPEEGLKFMVYLQKENIIDESGMPKERFSAEFPKEGPSILRIQQVVRGDSAAYFCASSPPGEAKNIQYFGAGTRLSVL.

This clonotype occurred many times. The chain has TRBV2 and TRBJ1-2; 10 bases are a match to TRBD1. CDR1 is SNHLY and CDR2 is FYNNEI in the germline V gene. The CDR3 is 15 amino acids. V lost 4 bases and J lost 8; bases outside the gene matches: 10. CDR3 in DNA: TGTGCCAGCAGTGCCGAATGGGGGACAGGGGAAGGCTACACCTTC. Translated, it gives CASSAEWGTGEGYTF.

This clonotype showed up many times. The rearrangement uses TRBV2 and TRBJ2-5; 10 bases are a match to TRBD1. Per the germline V gene, CDR1 is SNHLY and CDR2 is FYNNEI. V gave up 5 bases and J gave up 2 bases; unmatched junction bases: 2. This CDR3 is built from 14 residues. CDR3 protein: CASSKDRGQETQYF. The CDR3 nucleotides read TGTGCCAGCAGTAAGGACAGGGGGCAAGAGACCCAGTACTTC.

Only a few counts were recorded for this clonotype. The CDR3 coding sequence is TGTGCCAGCAGGGGTGTCGGGGGCCGGGTCACCGGGGAGCTGTTTTTT. This sequence encodes CASRGVGGRVTGELFF. This chain links TRBV7-8 with TRBJ2-2, with D perhaps assigned TRBD1 or TRBD2 (6 bases each). Trimming removed 6 bases from V and 4 bases from J, with 18 bases in between. CDR1 is SGHVS and CDR2 is FQNEAQ in the germline V gene. The CDR3 has 16 residues.

This clonotype was recorded many times. The chain recombines TRBV29-1 with TRBJ1-5; possible D gene TRBD1, 5 bases. CDR1 and CDR2 from the germline V gene are SQVTM and ANQGSEA. This CDR3 region has 13 residues. The germline V and J ends were trimmed by 0 bases and 6 bases, with 9 bases remaining between them. The chain's CDR3 is CSVEDRAGQPQHF. The DNA of the CDR3 is TGCAGCGTTGAAGACAGGGCCGGTCAGCCCCAGCATTTT.

At least ten counts were recorded for this clonotype. The rearrangement uses TRBV2 and TRBJ1-5, with D possibly being TRBD1 (6 bases). Looked up from germline, CDR1 is SNHLY and CDR2 is FYNNEI. Between the trimmed V and J ends, which lost 3 bases and 2 bases, there was a span of 11 bases. The CDR3 is 15 amino acids. The CDR3 DNA is TGTGCCAGCAGTGAGGGGGCGACGGGCAATCAGCCCCAGCATTTT. Translated, it gives CASSEGATGNQPQHF.

This clonotype occurred a few times. The rearrangement uses TRBV19 and TRBJ1-1; D possibly corresponds to TRBD1 (5 bases). The V gene lost 5 bases and the J gene lost 3 bases, with 13 bases spanning the gap. The CDR3 covers 14 residues. Germline values: CDR1 LNHDA, CDR2 SQIVND (reference sequence). For the CDR3, the DNA is TGTGCCAGTAGTCCGCAGGGAGGTCACACTGAAGCTTTCTTT. Protein: CASSPQGGHTEAFF.

The rearrangement joins TRBV30 to TRBJ2-2, with D unclear. CDR1 is GTSNPN and CDR2 is SVGIG in the germline V gene (reference sequence). The germline V and J ends were trimmed by 6 bases and 1 base, with 6 bases remaining between them. This CDR3 has 12 amino acids. DNA of the CDR3: TGTGCCTGCCGTAAGAACACCGGGGAGCTGTTTTTT. Translating gives CACRKNTGELFF.

This clonotype was picked up many times. The chain links TRBV6-1 to TRBJ2-2; D is perhaps TRBD1 (5 bases). The germline V gene encodes CDR1 MNHNS and CDR2 SASEGT. This CDR3 contains 13 residues. V gave up 8 bases and J gave up 2 bases, with 9 bases separating them. DNA for the CDR3: TGTGCCAGCGGGGCCGACAACACCGGGGAGCTGTTTTTT. This translates into CASGADNTGELFF.

The rearrangement uses TRBV7-8 and TRBJ1-2; 12 nucleotides match TRBD1. The V gene's germline CDR1 is SGHVS and CDR2 FQNEAQ. This CDR3 has 15 amino acids. The V gene end was trimmed by 5 bases and the J gene end by 8 bases; junction bases not matched to a gene: 9. The CDR3 DNA follows: TGTGCCAGCAGCCCCTGGGACAGGGGGCGAGGGGGCTACACCTTC. This sequence encodes CASSPWDRGRGGYTF.

This clonotype was recorded a few times. The chain combines TRBV7-2 with TRBJ2-7; the D call may be TRBD1 or TRBD2 (5 bases each). Per the germline V gene, CDR1 is SGHTA and CDR2 is FQGNSA. The germline V and J ends were trimmed by 3 bases and 4 bases, with 16 bases remaining between them. The CDR3 runs 15 residues. CDR3 DNA: TGTGCCAGCAGCTTGGCGAAGGGGACCTTTTACGAGCAGTACTTC. Its translation: CASSLAKGTFYEQYF.

This clonotype was recorded at least ten times. V gene TRBV2 combines with J gene TRBJ2-5; D call uncertain. V was clipped by 8 bases and J by 4 bases, with 11 bases between them. Germline V CDR1 and CDR2: SNHLY, FYNNEI. The CDR3 runs to 12 residues. This chain's CDR3 is CASELGVETQYF. CDR3 coding DNA: TGTGCCAGCGAGCTCGGAGTAGAGACCCAGTACTTC. The entire variable domain, with the rest obtained from reference TRBV2 and TRBJ2-5, is as follows: EPEVTQTPSHQVTQMGQEVILRCVPISNHLYFYWYRQILGQKVEFLVSFYNNEISEKSEIFDDQFSVERPDGSNFTLKIRSTKLEDSAMYFCASELGVETQYFGPGTRLLVL.

This clonotype was recorded many times. The gene calls are TRBV2 and TRBJ2-5, with a weak D call TRBD2 (5 bases). The V gene's germline CDR1 is SNHLY and CDR2 FYNNEI. The ends were cut back, 8 bases at V and 1 base at J, with 11 bases in the middle. The CDR3 has 13 amino acids. As DNA, the CDR3 is TGTGCCAGCGCGGGTAGCTCCCAAGAGACCCAGTACTTC. It yields the protein CASAGSSQETQYF.

The table lists this clonotype with a few counts. A much larger clone differs by one base, so this may be a read error. The rearrangement links TRBV3-1 to TRBJ1-2; D not resolved. CDR3 length: 12 residues. V was cut by 1 base and J by 10 bases, with 10 bases left in between. Per the germline V gene, CDR1 is LGHDT and CDR2 is YNNKEL (reference sequence). The chain's CDR3 is CASSQAGTAYTF. CDR3 coding DNA: TGTGCCAGCAGCCAAGCTGGAACTGCCTACACCTTC.

This clonotype was seen at least ten times. The rearrangement links TRBV20-1 to TRBJ2-5, with D uncertain. This CDR3 has 11 residues. Trimming pared 5 bases from V and 4 bases from J, leaving 8 bases between. Germline lookup yields CDR1 DFQATT and CDR2 SNEGSKA (reference sequence). This chain's CDR3 is CSADSGETQYF. The CDR3 DNA reads TGCAGTGCTGACTCGGGAGAGACCCAGTACTTC.

The rearrangement uses TRBV12-5 and TRBJ1-1; unclear D gene. Germline V gene lookup returns CDR1 LGHNT and CDR2 FRNRAP. V lost 2 bases and J 1 base, leaving 5 bases between the germline ends. This CDR3 is 13 amino acids long. DNA of the CDR3: TGTGCTAGTGGTTTGTCGTGGAACACTGAAGCTTTCTTT. Its translation: CASGLSWNTEAFF. Full variable domain (remainder filled in from reference TRBV12-5 and TRBJ1-1): DARVTQTPRHKVTEMGQEVTMRCQPILGHNTVFWYRQTMMQGLELLAYFRNRAPLDDSGMPKDRFSAEMPDATLATLKIQPSEPRDSAVYFCASGLSWNTEAFFGQGTRLTVV.

The chain couples TRBV3-1 to TRBJ2-5, with TRBD2 identical over 7 bases. The trim removed 1 base at V and 8 bases at J, leaving 13 bases unmatched. The CDR3 spans 16 residues. CDR1 is LGHDT, CDR2 YNNKEL, per germline (reference sequence). Written as DNA, the CDR3 is TGTGCCAGCAGCCAAGTGGGGGGGGGACTAAGAGAAACCCAGTACTTC. Protein sequence: CASSQVGGGLRETQYF.

This clonotype was found many times. The chain links TRBV28 to TRBJ1-2; 7 bases map to TRBD1. The trim removed 3 bases at V and 5 bases at J, leaving 6 bases unmatched. The germline CDR1 and CDR2 sequences are MDHEN and SYDVKM. The CDR3 is 14 residues long. The CDR3 protein is CASSLGTAHYGYTF. Here the CDR3 DNA reads TGTGCCAGCAGTTTGGGGACAGCACATTATGGCTACACCTTC.

The chain recombines TRBV4-1 with TRBJ2-7; D might be TRBD2 (6 bases). The CDR3 totals 16 residues. The germline CDR1 and CDR2 sequences are MGHRA and YSYEKL. The ends were cut back, 0 bases at V and 4 bases at J, with 16 bases in the middle. This CDR3 reads CASSQDRGGVVYEQYF. CDR3 DNA sequence: TGCGCCAGCAGCCAAGATCGTGGAGGGGTAGTGTACGAGCAGTACTTC.

There are many counts of this clonotype. This chain connects TRBV20-1 to TRBJ1-5; the match to TRBD1 covers 9 bases. Germline CDR1 DFQATT, CDR2 SNEGSKA (reference sequence). The CDR3 has 16 amino acids. With V trimmed by 6 bases and J by 6 bases, 15 bases remained unmatched. The CDR3 DNA reads as TGCAGTGCGCCACAGGGGGCGCTAGGAAGGGGTCAGCCCCAGCATTTT. The encoded protein is CSAPQGALGRGQPQHF.